In its sample, the clone carrying this TCR beta chain was seen once. What it binds is unknown. In the PCR, 60 Vbeta and 13 Jbeta primers were used. The authors' processing: Among the unique TCR beta chains that a later analysis counted, about 81 million in all, roughly 11 million were shared. TCRdb's table, derived via immunoSEQ multiplex PCR, lists solely in-frame clones and lacks some. The V and J calls and the clone size are those of that table, but D and trimming were determined from the DNA. This sample carries some 190,000 clones, approximately 75% of them seen once, and the ten largest clones take approximately 4.6%. This sample is part of a study of cytomegalovirus exposure and HLA in healthy donors. Study-level points and caveats: A later analysis found that most CMV-associated TCR beta chains appeared HLA-restricted.

Sequenced material: PBMCs. The receptor comes from a man aged 30-40 years in good health and CMV-seropositive.

The CDR3 sequence: CASSLVSGGANVLTF. CDR3 DNA: TGTGCCAGCAGCTTAGTATCGGGTGGGGCCAACGTCCTGACTTTC. The V and J genes are TRBV7-3 and TRBJ2-6; D is undetermined. The CDR3 loop spans 15 amino acids. Between the trimmed V and J ends, which lost 2 bases and 3 bases, there was a span of 8 bases. Germline V gives CDR1 SGHTA, CDR2 FQGTGA.